The following is a TCR beta chain sequence with its context. Its antigen is currently unknown. This sample is drawn from a study of Ad26.COV2.S vaccination and SARS-CoV-2 variants. Study as a whole: Each vaccinee took Ad26.COV2.S intramuscularly, once or twice 56 days apart. Study-level findings and limits: Spike-specific CD8+ and CD4+ T cell responses reportedly showed substantial breadth after vaccination.

This CDR3 comprises 15 residues. The V segment lost 1 base and the J segment 4 bases; nucleotides outside the gene matches: 4. Germline V CDR1 and CDR2: LGHDT, YNNKEL (reference sequence). Only in-frame clones appear in the TCRdb table, and some are missing; sequencing was by immunoSEQ multiplex PCR. The table includes a few hundred thousand clones, roughly 87% detected once. Specified treatment: some 19 received Ad26.COV2.S at low or high dose, single or two shots; five or six received placebo; per-sample allocation not given. The samples date from day 63 after the first vaccine or placebo injection.

V usage is TRBV3-1 (or the pseudogene TRBV3-2) and J usage is TRBJ2-7, with TRBD2 matching over 10 bases. The input for sequencing was peripheral blood, taken in a trial of Ad26.COV2.S vaccine versus placebo. The source is a person between 18 and 65 years old who received the Ad26.COV2.S COVID-19 vaccine or a placebo. The chain's CDR3 is CASSQARTSGYEQYF. The CDR3 DNA reads as TGTGCCAGCAGCCAAGCGAGGACTAGCGGATACGAGCAGTACTTC.